A single sample is the source of the 22 T cell receptor beta chains below, sequenced in a study of T cells after yellow fever vaccination. TCRdb called the 5' RACE reads again in MiXCR, with one record for every CDR3 protein. The profile covers 200,000 to 300,000 distinct CDR3 sequences, with 10% to 15% appearing a single time and about 0.51% taken by the ten largest. The material sequenced was CD4+ T cells sorted from PBMCs, taken 45 days after the yellow fever booster vaccination. These receptor sequences come from a man under 40 who received the YFV17D yellow fever vaccine.

The chain has TRBV7-9 and TRBJ2-2; no clear D gene. There are 15 residues in the CDR3. Trimming took 6 bases from V and 4 from J, leaving 15 bases between them. The germline CDR1 and CDR2 sequences are SEHNR and FQNEAQ (reference sequence). This CDR3 is CASRPQANRTGELFF. CDR3 nucleotides: TGTGCCAGCAGACCACAAGCGAACCGCACCGGGGAGCTGTTTTTT. The full variable domain, with the rest looked up from reference TRBV7-9 and TRBJ2-2, is DTGVSQNPRHKITKRGQNVTFRCDPISEHNRLYWYRQTLGQGPEFLTYFQNEAQLEKSRLLSDRFSAERPKGSFSTLEIQRTEQGDSAMYLCASRPQANRTGELFFGEGSRLTVL.

This clonotype was picked up a small number of times. The rearrangement links TRBV29-1 to TRBJ1-4; 7 bases line up with TRBD1. CDR3 size: 13 residues. V lost 6 bases to trimming and J lost 5 bases; unmatched junction nucleotides: 6. Germline V gives CDR1 SQVTM, CDR2 ANQGSEA. The CDR3 DNA sequence: TGCAGCGTCGGACAGGCCTTCAATGAAAAACTGTTTTTT. Translating it yields CSVGQAFNEKLFF.

This clonotype was observed a handful of times. The chain uses TRBV20-1 and TRBJ1-5, with TRBD1 matching 7 bases. The V gene's germline CDR1 is DFQATT and CDR2 SNEGSKA (reference sequence). Trimming cost V 6 bases and J 3 bases; bases outside gene matches: 11. The CDR3 contains 15 residues. The DNA for the CDR3 is TGCAGTGCGAGCGCCGGGACAGCATTCAATCAGCCCCAGCATTTT. It codes for CSASAGTAFNQPQHF.

The CDR3 DNA follows: TGTGCCAGCAGCTTAGATAGCGGGCGGCGGAACGAGCAGTACTTC. This encodes CASSLDSGRRNEQYF. The chain links TRBV11-2 to TRBJ2-7, with TRBD2 matching 7 bases. CDR1 and CDR2 from the germline V gene are SGHAT and FQNNGV. CDR3 size: 15 residues. V gave up 0 bases and J gave up 5 bases; unmatched junction bases: 7.

This clonotype was counted at least ten times. This rearrangement joins TRBV29-1 to TRBJ2-5; weak D call: TRBD2 (5 bases). CDR1 and CDR2 (germline): SQVTM, ANQGSEA. This CDR3 region has 12 residues. In nucleotides, the CDR3 is TGCAGTTGTGGACTGAGCCAAGAGACCCAGTACTTC. Translation gives CSCGLSQETQYF.

This chain connects TRBV11-2 to TRBJ2-1, with D possibly TRBD2 on 6 matching bases. Trimming stripped 6 bases from V and 12 bases from J, with 18 bases between. Germline values: CDR1 SGHAT, CDR2 FQNNGV. The CDR3 is 13 residues long. CDR3 nucleotides: TGTGCCAGCAGAATACTAGCCGGGAGTACGCAGTTCTTC. Residues: CASRILAGSTQFF.

Ten or more counts support this clonotype. The chain couples TRBV28 to TRBJ2-1, with 9 bases that match TRBD2. Germline values: CDR1 MDHEN, CDR2 SYDVKM. The CDR3 spans 15 residues. Germline trimming cut 5 bases from V and 0 bases from J; bases unmatched to any gene: 2. CDR3 nucleotide sequence: TGTGCCAGCAGTCGAGCGGGAGGCTCCTACAATGAGCAGTTCTTC. This codes for CASSRAGGSYNEQFF.

V gene TRBV20-1 combines with J gene TRBJ2-1; D uncertain. This CDR3 spans 12 amino acids. The V and J ends lost 6 bases and 6 bases respectively, with 12 bases between them. Germline CDR1 and CDR2: DFQATT and SNEGSKA (reference sequence). CDR3 sequence (DNA): TGCAGTGCCCACGATATGAGCAATGAGCAGTTCTTC. Translation: CSAHDMSNEQFF.

A few counts support this clonotype. This chain connects TRBV5-1 to TRBJ2-5, with 10 bases identical to TRBD1. V gave up 4 bases and J gave up 3 bases; unmatched junction bases: 6. From germline, CDR1 is SGHRS and CDR2 YFSETQ. There are 15 residues in the CDR3. CDR3 in DNA: TGCGCCAGCAGCATTTTCGGGACAGGGGAAGAGACCCAGTACTTC. This translates into CASSIFGTGEETQYF.

This clonotype was seen more than once but under ten times. This chain uses TRBV5-1 with TRBJ2-7, with D hard to call. V lost 2 bases and J 2 bases, leaving 11 bases between the germline ends. CDR1 is SGHRS, CDR2 YFSETQ, per germline. This CDR3 is 14 amino acids long. CDR3 coding DNA: TGCGCCAGCAGCTTCGAGACAACGACCTACGAGCAGTACTTC. Translating it yields CASSFETTTYEQYF. Full variable domain (remainder filled in from reference TRBV5-1 and TRBJ2-7): KAGVTQTPRYLIKTRGQQVTLSCSPISGHRSVSWYQQTPGQGLQFLFEYFSETQRNKGNFPGRFSGRQFSNSRSEMNVSTLELGDSALYLCASSFETTTYEQYFGPGTRLTVT.

About this clonotype: With a much larger clone just one base away, this may be a read error. The chain couples TRBV7-2 to TRBJ2-2; D gene unclear. V lost 7 bases and J lost 2, with 2 bases in between. Germline assignment: CDR1 SGHTA and CDR2 FQGNSA. The CDR3 sequence is 11 residues long. CDR3 in DNA: TGTGCCAGCATAAACACCGGGGAGCTGTTTTTT. Translation: CASINTGELFF.

The J gene is TRBJ1-5, the V gene TRBV6-5; unclear D gene. This CDR3 comprises 14 residues. Germline CDR1 reads MNHEY; CDR2 reads SVGAGI. Trimming pared 2 bases from V and 4 bases from J, leaving 9 bases between. CDR3 DNA: TGTGCCAGCAGTTACCGGCCGAGTAATCAGCCCCAGCATTTT. Protein: CASSYRPSNQPQHF.

With regard to this clonotype: At one end, the junction sequence differs from germline, possibly due to a read error. This sequence joins TRBV7-7 and TRBJ2-5; D gene uncertain. This CDR3 is built from 14 residues. The germline gives CDR1 SSHAT, CDR2 FNYEAQ (reference sequence). The CDR3 is CASSYGPYPETQYF. The CDR3 DNA reads as TGTGCTAGCAGCTACGGACCCTACCCGGAGACCCAGTACTTC.

This clonotype has at least ten counts. The chain uses TRBV20-1 and TRBJ2-3; the D is unclear. From germline, CDR1 is DFQATT and CDR2 SNEGSKA (reference sequence). CDR3 length: 11 residues. V lost 3 bases and J lost 4, with 5 bases in between. The CDR3 protein is CSASSADTQYF. The CDR3 DNA sequence: TGCAGTGCTAGCAGCGCAGATACGCAGTATTTT.

This clonotype appeared a few times. The rearrangement joins TRBV5-1 to TRBJ2-7, with a tentative D call TRBD1 (5 bases). The CDR3 contains 16 residues. V dropped 4 bases and J dropped 1 base, with 18 bases sitting between them. Germline V gene lookup returns CDR1 SGHRS and CDR2 YFSETQ. CDR3 amino acids: CASSLTSGMGSYEQYF. The CDR3 DNA is TGCGCCAGCAGCCTTACCTCAGGGATGGGATCCTACGAGCAGTACTTC. Using reference TRBV5-1 and TRBJ2-7 for the parts outside the CDR3, the full variable domain is KAGVTQTPRYLIKTRGQQVTLSCSPISGHRSVSWYQQTPGQGLQFLFEYFSETQRNKGNFPGRFSGRQFSNSRSEMNVSTLELGDSALYLCASSLTSGMGSYEQYFGPGTRLTVT.

This clonotype was detected ten times or more. The chain is built from TRBV18 and TRBJ1-1; D is unclear. V was pared by 4 bases and J by 0 bases, with 9 bases between. CDR1 is KGHSH and CDR2 is LQKENI in the germline V gene. This CDR3 is built from 14 residues. For the CDR3, the DNA is TGTGCCAGCTCACGAGACGGGATGAACACTGAAGCTTTCTTT. It yields the protein CASSRDGMNTEAFF.

This chain uses TRBV5-1 with TRBJ2-3; D ambiguous. CDR1 is SGHRS and CDR2 is YFSETQ in the germline V gene. V dropped 4 bases and J dropped 2 bases, with 11 bases sitting between them. This CDR3 is built from 14 residues. DNA for the CDR3: TGCGCCAGCAGCGACCGGATCAACACAGATACGCAGTATTTT. Translated: CASSDRINTDTQYF.

This clonotype was detected ten times or more. The chain couples TRBV29-1 to TRBJ2-2; 10 bases are a match to TRBD2. This CDR3 contains 15 residues. The V and J ends lost 6 bases and 7 bases, in that order; junction bases with no gene match: 11. The germline V gene has CDR1 SQVTM and CDR2 ANQGSEA. CDR3 residues: CSVEGLAHRGGELFF. The DNA of the CDR3 is TGCAGCGTGGAGGGACTAGCGCACAGGGGCGGGGAGCTGTTTTTT.

J is TRBJ2-7 and V is TRBV5-1; perhaps TRBD1 as D (6 bases). This CDR3 is built from 14 residues. The V gene lost 4 bases and the J gene lost 3 bases, with 14 bases spanning the gap. Looked up from germline, CDR1 is SGHRS and CDR2 is YFSETQ. Here the CDR3 DNA reads TGCGCCAGCAGCGTCTCCGGGACATACTACGAGCAGTACTTC. Amino acid sequence: CASSVSGTYYEQYF.

The chain has TRBV12-3 or TRBV12-4 and TRBJ2-3, with 7 bases that match TRBD2. Losses at the gene ends were 5 bases for V and 3 bases for J; bases not matched to a gene: 8. The CDR3 is 15 residues long. The CDR3 protein is CASSHSGVGTDTQYF. The CDR3, as DNA: TGTGCCAGCAGTCACAGCGGGGTTGGAACAGATACGCAGTATTTT.

The chain has TRBV11-2 and TRBJ1-1; 8 bases are shared with TRBD1. V gave up 5 bases and J gave up 2 bases; unmatched junction bases: 7. Germline V gives CDR1 SGHAT, CDR2 FQNNGV. The CDR3 sequence is 15 residues long. Here the CDR3 reads CASSTAQGANTEAFF. The CDR3 DNA reads as TGTGCCAGCAGCACCGCCCAGGGGGCAAACACTGAAGCTTTCTTT.

This clonotype has just a few counts. The chain carries TRBV20-1 and TRBJ2-1; weak D call: TRBD1 (6 bases). The CDR3 covers 15 residues. V gave up 1 base and J gave up 5 bases, with 15 bases separating them. In germline, CDR1 is DFQATT, CDR2 SNEGSKA (reference sequence). The CDR3 sequence: CSARGTVLVNNEQFF. The CDR3 DNA is TGCAGTGCTAGAGGGACAGTATTGGTTAACAATGAGCAGTTCTTC.